The 9 T cell receptor beta chains below come from one sample, sequenced in a study of blood T cell repertoires in COVID-19. Profiling relied on immunoSEQ multiplex PCR, and the TCRdb table lists in-frame clones only, not all of them. The profile shows around 180,000 clones, approximately 87% of them singletons. The sequenced sample consisted of peripheral blood. The source is a person aged 65 to 85 with COVID-19, enrolled during active disease.

This chain joins TRBV18 and TRBJ2-7; 7 bases match TRBD2. Per germline, CDR1 KGHSH and CDR2 LQKENI. The CDR3 runs 14 residues. With 3 bases clipped from V and 0 bases from J, the junction kept 2 bases outside the gene matches. CDR3 region: CASSPGGNSYEQYF. The CDR3 region has the DNA TGTGCCAGCTCACCCGGGGGGAACTCCTACGAGCAGTACTTC.

In this sample, this clone turned up many times. The chain joins TRBV9 to TRBJ2-7; 9 bases are a match to TRBD1. Germline CDR1 SGDLS, CDR2 YYNGEE. This CDR3 has 14 amino acids. J was trimmed by 7 bases and V by 3 bases; bases with no gene match: 8. The CDR3 loop reads CASSAGTGSGEQYF. The CDR3 DNA reads TGTGCCAGCAGCGCTGGGACAGGGTCGGGAGAGCAGTACTTC.

The V call is TRBV18, the J call TRBJ2-3; a weak D match, TRBD2 (6 bases). Deletions cut 9 bases from V and 0 bases from J, with 10 bases between. This CDR3 has 13 amino acids. Germline CDR1 is KGHSH and CDR2 is LQKENI. This CDR3 is CASLSGSTDTQYF. The CDR3 DNA follows: TGTGCCAGTTTGAGCGGGAGCACAGATACGCAGTATTTT.

This chain uses TRBV18 with TRBJ2-2; 8 bases are a match to TRBD1. CDR3 length: 17 amino acids. Germline V CDR1 and CDR2: KGHSH, LQKENI. Trimming cost V 3 bases and J 1 base; bases outside gene matches: 7. CDR3 nucleotides: TGTGCCAGCTCACCTCGGACAGGGAGGTGGAACACCGGGGAGCTGTTTTTT. Residues: CASSPRTGRWNTGELFF.

The chain carries TRBV15 and TRBJ2-5; no reliable D call. The CDR3 contains 15 residues. The germline V and J ends were trimmed by 0 bases and 6 bases, with 14 bases remaining between them. CDR1 and CDR2 (germline): LNHNV, YYDKDF (reference sequence). The CDR3 here is CATSRDLWAEQTQYF. In DNA, the CDR3 is TGTGCCACCAGCAGAGATCTGTGGGCTGAGCAGACCCAGTACTTC.

The chain links TRBV28 to TRBJ2-7, with D possibly being TRBD1 (6 bases). Deletions cut 3 bases from V and 11 bases from J, with 14 bases between. Germline V gives CDR1 MDHEN, CDR2 SYDVKM. The CDR3 sequence is 12 residues long. CDR3 region: CASSFPGHQEYF. The CDR3 DNA reads TGTGCCAGCAGTTTCCCGGGACACCAGGAGTACTTC.

In its sample, this clone was seen a few times. The rearrangement joins TRBV24-1 to TRBJ2-1; TRBD1 matches at 9 bases. The length of the CDR3 is 16 residues. The trim removed 5 bases at V and 5 bases at J, leaving 9 bases unmatched. CDR1 KGHDR and CDR2 SFDVKD come from the germline V gene. CDR3 DNA sequence: TGTGCCACCAGTGCTGAGGGGACAGGGAGGGACAATGAGCAGTTCTTC. It is translated as CATSAEGTGRDNEQFF.

This clone is a singleton in its sample. This sequence joins TRBV4-3 and TRBJ2-1, with D perhaps TRBD1 (6 bases). Germline V gene lookup returns CDR1 LGHNA and CDR2 YSLEER. The CDR3 consists of 14 residues. With 4 bases removed from V and 9 bases from J, the gap between germline ends came to 16 bases. CDR3 sequence (DNA): TGCGCCAGCAGCCTCCTGGCAGGGGCTGGTGAGCAGTTCTTC. Amino acids: CASSLLAGAGEQFF.

The genes are TRBV7-2 and TRBJ2-3; 10 positions match TRBD2. The V and J ends lost 1 base and 5 bases, in that order; junction bases with no gene match: 9. Germline CDR1 SGHTA, CDR2 FQGNSA. There are 17 residues in the CDR3. Here the CDR3 reads CASSLVDSGTSVDTQYF. In DNA form, the CDR3 reads TGTGCCAGCAGCTTAGTGGACTCCGGGACTAGCGTAGATACGCAGTATTTT.